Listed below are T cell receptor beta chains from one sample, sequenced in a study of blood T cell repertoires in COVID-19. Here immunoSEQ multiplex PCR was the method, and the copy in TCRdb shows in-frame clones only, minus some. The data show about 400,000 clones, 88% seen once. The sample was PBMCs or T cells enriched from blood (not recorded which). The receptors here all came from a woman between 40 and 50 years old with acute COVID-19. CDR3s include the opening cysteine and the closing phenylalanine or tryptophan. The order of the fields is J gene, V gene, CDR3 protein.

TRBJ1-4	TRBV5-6	CASSVNRGRGEKLFF
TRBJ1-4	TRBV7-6	CASSSVRVRQGEKLFF
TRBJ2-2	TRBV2	CASKAGLNTGELFF
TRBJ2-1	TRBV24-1	CATSDSGGHIYNEQFF
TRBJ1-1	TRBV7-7	CASSPGEVTEAFF
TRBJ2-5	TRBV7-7	CASSQARGQRETQYF
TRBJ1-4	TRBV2	CASSVGGANEKLFF
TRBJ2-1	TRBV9	CASSSGGGGNNEQFF
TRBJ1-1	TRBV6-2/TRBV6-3	CASSYRGLNMNTEAFF
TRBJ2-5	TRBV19	CASSTSTETQYF
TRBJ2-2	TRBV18	CASSLGQGFTGELFF
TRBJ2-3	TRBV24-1	CATSDPPGEGKGTDTQYF
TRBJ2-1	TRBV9	CASSMTSGGFNEQFF
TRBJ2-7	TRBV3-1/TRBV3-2	CASSKGTSGGVEQYF
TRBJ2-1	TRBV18	CASSQGQGYNEQFF
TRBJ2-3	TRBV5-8	CASSFRSNTQYF
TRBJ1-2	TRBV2	CASTTVRQARGGYTF
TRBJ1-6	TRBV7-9	CASSPGRPFNSPLHF
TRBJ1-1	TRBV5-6	CASSFLGVDTEVFF
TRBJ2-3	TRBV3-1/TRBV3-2	CASSRGLSTSTDTQYF
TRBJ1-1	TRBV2	CASSLDRVTEAFF
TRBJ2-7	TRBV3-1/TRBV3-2	CASSHKQVDEQYF
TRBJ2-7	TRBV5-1	CASSLALGSSYEQYF
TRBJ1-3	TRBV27	CASSLAGLGNTIYF
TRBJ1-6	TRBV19	CASSFTGTVNSPLHF
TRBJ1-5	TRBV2	CASNQGLDQPQHF
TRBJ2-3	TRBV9	CASSEGGLFTDTQYF
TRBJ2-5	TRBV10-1	CARSTERAQETQYF
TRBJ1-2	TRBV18	CASSPPLQGTLSGYTF
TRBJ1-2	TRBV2	CASRQESNYGYTF
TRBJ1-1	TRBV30	CAWRQEGVNTEAFF
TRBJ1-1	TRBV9	CASSVDPLNSNTEAFF
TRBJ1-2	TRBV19	CASSSPGTLYGYTF
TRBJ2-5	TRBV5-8	CASSRGQKETQYF
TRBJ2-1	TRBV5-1	CASSPGTSWDNEQFF
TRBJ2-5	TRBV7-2	CASSLGANMVTQYF
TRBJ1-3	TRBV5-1	CASSLSGGAGNTIYF
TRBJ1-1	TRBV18	CASSPPGRMNTEAFF
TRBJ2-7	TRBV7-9	CASRYPGLAGGEQYF
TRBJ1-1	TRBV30	CAWSPDLNTEAFF